The source of this T cell receptor beta chain is a study of blood T cell repertoires in COVID-19. Germline V gene data show CDR1 as MNHNY and CDR2 as SVGAGI (reference sequence). The V end lost 2 bases, the J end lost 4 bases, and 9 bases lay between the germline ends. The CDR3 runs 14 residues. Here immunoSEQ multiplex PCR was the method, and the copy in TCRdb shows in-frame clones only, minus some. The table has over 130,000 clones, about 84% seen once. This chain links TRBV6-6 with TRBJ1-5; D perhaps matches TRBD1 (6 bases). Sequencing was carried out using PBMCs or T cells enriched from blood (not recorded which). The clonotype originates from a woman aged 18 to 35 who had been exposed to COVID-19. CDR3 sequence (DNA): TGTGCCAGCAGTTACCTGGACAGTAATCAGCCCCAGCATTTT. Translated: CASSYLDSNQPQHF.